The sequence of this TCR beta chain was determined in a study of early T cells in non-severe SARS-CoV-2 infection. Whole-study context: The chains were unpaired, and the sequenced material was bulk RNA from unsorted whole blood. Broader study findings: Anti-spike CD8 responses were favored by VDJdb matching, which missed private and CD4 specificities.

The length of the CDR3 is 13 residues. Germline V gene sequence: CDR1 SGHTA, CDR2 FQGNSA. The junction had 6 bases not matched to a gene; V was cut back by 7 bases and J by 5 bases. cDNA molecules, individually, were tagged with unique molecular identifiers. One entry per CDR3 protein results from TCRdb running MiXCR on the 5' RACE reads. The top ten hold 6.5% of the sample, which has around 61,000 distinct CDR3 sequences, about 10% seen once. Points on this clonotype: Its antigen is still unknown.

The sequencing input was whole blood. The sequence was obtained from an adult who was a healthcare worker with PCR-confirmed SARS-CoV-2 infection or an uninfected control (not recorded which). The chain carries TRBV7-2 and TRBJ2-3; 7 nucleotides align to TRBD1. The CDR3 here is CASTTGSQDTQYF. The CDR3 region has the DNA TGTGCCAGCACGACAGGGTCCCAAGATACGCAGTATTTT.